This TCR beta chain appears in the sequencing data of a study of glioma-infiltrating T cells. Using RNA template, CDR3s of TCR alpha and beta were amplified with iRepertoire arm-PCR. TCRdb itself ran the multiplex PCR reads through MiXCR, one entry per CDR3 protein. The sample lists fewer than 200,000 distinct CDR3 sequences, more than 25% occurring once. Whole-study results and caveats: Non-neoplastic patients had below-expected tissue-blood divergence, while all gliomas exceeded expectation.

In this sample, this clonotype turned up many times. Its antigen is unidentified. This CDR3 is built from 14 residues. The germline V gene has CDR1 DFQATT and CDR2 SNEGSKA (reference sequence). Trimming pared 4 bases from V and 3 bases from J, leaving 15 bases between. Specimen: glioma tissue, nonneoplastic brain tissue, or PBMCs (not recorded which). The origin of this receptor is a human donor with low-grade glioma or glioblastoma, undergoing nonglioma brain surgery, or in good health (not recorded which). The chain has TRBV20-1 and TRBJ2-5, with D hard to call. The CDR3 nucleotides read TGCAGTGCTAAAGGCCGGACGGGCGAAGAGACCCAGTACTTC. This encodes CSAKGRTGEETQYF.